This record concerns one T cell receptor beta chain sequence. The data originate from a study of blood T cell repertoires in COVID-19. Study summary: COVID-19 samples collected from the United States, Italy and Spain covered acute and convalescent phases. T cells, B-cell-depleted T cells, or PBMCs provided the cDNA or gDNA that served as material.

Profiling relied on immunoSEQ multiplex PCR, and the TCRdb table lists in-frame clones only, not all of them. The data show 80,000 to 130,000 clones, with roughly 92% seen just once and around 6% held by the top ten. Sequenced input: peripheral blood. This TCR was recovered from a man between 65 and 85 years old with acute or convalescent COVID-19.

CDR3 sequence (DNA): TGCGCCAGCAGCCAAGGCCAAGGCGTGGGCAGGGCGAGTGAAAAACTGTTTTTT. Protein: CASSQGQGVGRASEKLFF. V gene TRBV4-3 combines with J gene TRBJ1-4; D perhaps matches TRBD1 (5 bases). This CDR3 is built from 18 residues. Per the germline V gene, CDR1 is LGHNA and CDR2 is YSLEER. Trimming left V 1 base short and J 7 bases short, with 22 bases between.